This TCR beta chain appears in the sequencing data of a study of T cell responses to AZD1222 COVID-19 vaccine. The CDR3 is 15 residues long. Trimming removed 4 bases from V and 5 bases from J, with 18 bases in between. Germline loops: CDR1 SGHNT, CDR2 YYREEE (reference sequence). The method was immunoSEQ multiplex PCR; TCRdb's version includes in-frame clones alone and lacks a portion of them. The sample has roughly 45,000 clones, around four fifths seen once. The TCR comes from an adult who received the AZD1222 COVID-19 vaccine. Sequences were derived from peripheral blood, sampled 28 days after the second AZD1222 dose. The chain is built from TRBV5-4 and TRBJ1-2; the D gene is possibly TRBD1 (6 bases). CDR3 bases: TGTGCCAGCAGCCCCGGACAGATACACGAATATGGCTACACCTTC. Protein: CASSPGQIHEYGYTF.